Following are 24 T cell receptor beta chains from one sample sequenced in a study of blood T cells in healthy people across ages. Through a sample-barcoded 5' primer and a J-beta primer mix, a second PCR was run for roughly 6 to 11 cycles. One entry per CDR3 protein results from TCRdb running MiXCR on the 5' RACE reads. The repertoire holds 550,000 to 600,000 distinct CDR3 sequences, with 47% as singletons. The source material was blood. Receptors originate from a man at least 80 years old in good health.

The CDR3 sequence is CAISAAGPYNEQFF. The CDR3 bases are TGTGCCATCAGTGCCGCTGGCCCTTACAATGAGCAGTTCTTC. The chain recombines TRBV10-3 with TRBJ2-1; D uncertain. This CDR3 is built from 14 residues. Germline V lookup: CDR1 ENHRY, CDR2 SYGVKD. V was clipped by 4 bases and J by 4 bases, with 11 bases between them.

This clonotype has more than one count but fewer than ten. The chain employs TRBV6-2 or TRBV6-3 and TRBJ1-4; TRBD1 might be the D (5 bases). Germline loops: CDR1 MNHEY, CDR2 SVGEGT. The V gene lost 8 bases and the J gene lost 8 bases, with 18 bases spanning the gap. The CDR3 length is 14 residues. This chain's CDR3 is CASVQGALSEKLFF. Here the CDR3 DNA reads TGTGCCAGCGTTCAGGGAGCCCTCTCCGAAAAACTGTTTTTT.

In regard to this clonotype: A single base separates this from a much larger clone, so it may be a read error. V gene TRBV6-6 combines with J gene TRBJ1-5; TRBD1 matches 10 bases. After removal of 6 bases from V and 5 bases from J, the junction contained 10 bases not matched to a gene. The germline V gene has CDR1 MNHNY and CDR2 SVGAGI (reference sequence). This CDR3 contains 16 residues. This chain's CDR3 is CASSSGQGQSDQPQHF. The CDR3 nucleotides read TGTGCCAGCAGCTCGGGACAGGGGCAAAGCGATCAGCCCCAGCATTTT.

This clonotype was seen a handful of times. V is TRBV20-1 and J is TRBJ2-5; 8 bases fit TRBD2. Looked up from germline, CDR1 is DFQATT and CDR2 is SNEGSKA (reference sequence). This CDR3 contains 13 residues. Unmatched junction bases numbered 7, after V lost 6 bases and J lost 4 bases. The CDR3 DNA is TGCAGTGCCCCGAGCGGGGGTAGAGAGACCCAGTACTTC. This encodes CSAPSGGRETQYF.

In DNA form, the CDR3 reads TGTGCCAGCAGCAAGACTAGTTGGAATGAGCAGTTCTTC. It is translated as CASSKTSWNEQFF. This sequence joins TRBV14 and TRBJ2-1; TRBD2 is a possible D gene (6 bases). CDR1 is SGHDN, CDR2 FVKESK, per germline. The CDR3 runs to 13 residues. Trimming cost V 5 bases and J 7 bases, with 12 bases left between them.

This clonotype was counted only a few times. The chain carries TRBV20-1 and TRBJ2-7, with 7 bases lining up with TRBD2. From germline, CDR1 is DFQATT and CDR2 SNEGSKA (reference sequence). Unmatched junction bases numbered 7, after V lost 1 base and J lost 4 bases. The CDR3 is made up of 14 amino acids. CDR3 DNA: TGCAGTGCTAGAGGGACTAGTCTTTCTTACGAGCAGTACTTC. This sequence encodes CSARGTSLSYEQYF.

The chain carries TRBV6-2 or TRBV6-3 and TRBJ2-2; D ambiguous. The V gene lost 2 bases and the J gene lost 5 bases, with 6 bases spanning the gap. The CDR3 spans 13 residues. The V gene's germline CDR1 is MNHEY and CDR2 SVGEGT. The CDR3 bases are TGTGCCAGCAGTTACATGTGGACCGGGGAGCTGTTTTTT. Translation: CASSYMWTGELFF.

The chain employs TRBV12-3 or TRBV12-4 and TRBJ2-3; D is perhaps TRBD1 (6 bases). The CDR3 extends over 16 amino acids. Trimming cost V 7 bases and J 1 base, with 18 bases left between them. The CDR3, as DNA: TGTGCCAGCACCCCTCGAGCAGGGGCCCGCACAGATACGCAGTATTTT. This encodes CASTPRAGARTDTQYF.

This clonotype appeared once. This rearrangement joins TRBV7-6 to TRBJ1-2; 8 bases fit TRBD1. Germline CDR1 is SGHVS and CDR2 is FNYEAQ. V was clipped by 3 bases and J by 3 bases; unmatched bases: 12. The CDR3 spans 17 residues. DNA of the CDR3: TGTGCCAGCAGCTTTCTGACAGGGGAGAAGAGATACTATGGCTACACCTTC. This gives the protein CASSFLTGEKRYYGYTF.

This chain connects TRBV5-6 to TRBJ2-7; perhaps TRBD2 as D (6 bases). Trimming removed 3 bases at V and 7 bases at J, with 20 bases between. CDR1 and CDR2 (germline): SGHDT, YYEEEE. The CDR3 loop spans 15 amino acids. For the CDR3, the DNA is TGTGCCAGCAGCTACTATAGCGTGTCGCGGGGAGAGCAGTACTTC. Translating gives CASSYYSVSRGEQYF.

This clonotype was picked up a small number of times. The chain couples TRBV24-1 to TRBJ2-5; D is uncertain. In germline, CDR1 is KGHDR, CDR2 SFDVKD. Between the trimmed V and J ends, which lost 0 bases and 7 bases, there was a span of 5 bases. This CDR3 spans 12 amino acids. The CDR3 DNA reads TGTGCCACCAGTGATTTGGTGGGGACCCAGTACTTC. Protein: CATSDLVGTQYF.

This clonotype occurred a few times. This chain joins TRBV2 and TRBJ1-1; 10 bases are shared with TRBD1. The CDR3 totals 14 residues. The V gene end was trimmed by 3 bases and the J gene end by 3 bases; junction bases not matched to a gene: 1. Germline V CDR1 and CDR2: SNHLY, FYNNEI. This CDR3 reads CASSDGQGDTEAFF. The CDR3 DNA sequence: TGTGCCAGCAGTGACGGACAGGGGGACACTGAAGCTTTCTTT.

This rearrangement joins TRBV4-3 to TRBJ1-2; 7 bases are shared with TRBD1. Germline CDR1 reads LGHNA; CDR2 reads YSLEER. This CDR3 is 17 amino acids long. J was trimmed by 3 bases and V by 0 bases; bases with no gene match: 10. The CDR3 region is CASSQEWDSEVDYGYTF. CDR3 DNA: TGCGCCAGCAGCCAAGAGTGGGACAGCGAGGTGGACTATGGCTACACCTTC.

This clonotype was observed a handful of times. The chain carries TRBV7-2 and TRBJ1-2; the match to TRBD1 covers 7 bases. The CDR3 covers 12 residues. The V gene end was trimmed by 4 bases and the J gene end by 7 bases; junction bases not matched to a gene: 3. The germline CDR1 and CDR2 sequences are SGHTA and FQGNSA. CDR3 coding DNA: TGTGCCAGCAGCTCCTCAGGGGGTGGCTACACCTTC. Translating it yields CASSSSGGGYTF. The variable domain in full, with the rest retrieved from reference TRBV7-2 and TRBJ1-2, is GAGVSQSPSNKVTEKGKDVELRCDPISGHTALYWYRQSLGQGLEFLIYFQGNSAPDKSGLPSDRFSAERTGGSVSTLTIQRTQQEDSAVYLCASSSSGGGYTFGSGTRLTVV.

The J gene is TRBJ1-6, the V gene TRBV7-9; 7 bases are a match to TRBD1. CDR3 length: 14 residues. V lost 9 bases and J lost 7; bases outside the gene matches: 9. Germline values: CDR1 SEHNR, CDR2 FQNEAQ (reference sequence). The CDR3 bases are TGTGCCAGTACAAGCCAGGGGGAAAATTCACCCCTCCACTTT. It codes for CASTSQGENSPLHF.

This chain joins TRBV28 and TRBJ2-1; D unclear. Germline V lookup: CDR1 MDHEN, CDR2 SYDVKM. Trimming pared 2 bases from V and 6 bases from J, leaving 14 bases between. There are 15 residues in the CDR3. CDR3: CASSLRSGRRNEQFF. The CDR3 coding sequence is TGTGCCAGCAGTTTACGCTCTGGGCGCCGCAATGAGCAGTTCTTC.

The chain is built from TRBV20-1 and TRBJ1-5; D gene uncertain. This CDR3 contains 16 residues. The germline gives CDR1 DFQATT, CDR2 SNEGSKA (reference sequence). V was cut by 4 bases and J by 2 bases, with 18 bases left in between. CDR3: CSATRPRATGNQPQHF. The CDR3 DNA reads TGCAGTGCTACCCGGCCACGGGCGACGGGCAATCAGCCCCAGCATTTT.

The V gene is TRBV9, the J gene TRBJ2-5; D could derive from TRBD1 or TRBD2 (5 bases each). CDR3 length equals 16 residues. Germline V gene lookup returns CDR1 SGDLS and CDR2 YYNGEE. V gave up 6 bases and J gave up 4 bases, with 22 bases separating them. CDR3 nucleotides: TGTGCCAGCACCCTAGGTGGTGCAGGTGGGGGAGAGACCCAGTACTTC. Protein product: CASTLGGAGGGETQYF.

This clonotype was observed a handful of times. The chain couples TRBV6-2 or TRBV6-3 to TRBJ2-7, with D possibly called TRBD1 or TRBD2 (5 bases each). CDR1 and CDR2 (germline): MNHEY, SVGEGT. The CDR3 consists of 16 residues. V was clipped by 0 bases and J by 0 bases, with 12 bases between them. CDR3 nucleotide sequence: TGTGCCAGCAGTTACTCACTCAGGGAGATCTCCTACGAGCAGTACTTC. This sequence encodes CASSYSLREISYEQYF.

The rearrangement links TRBV7-2 to TRBJ2-6; the D is unclear. Between the trimmed V and J ends, which lost 1 base and 2 bases, there was a span of 6 bases. In germline, CDR1 is SGHTA, CDR2 FQGNSA. This CDR3 contains 15 residues. The CDR3 loop reads CASSLDSTGANVLTF. The DNA for the CDR3 is TGTGCCAGCAGCTTAGATTCGACTGGGGCCAACGTCCTGACTTTC.

The chain joins TRBV7-2 to TRBJ2-7, with D hard to call. V was clipped by 0 bases and J by 0 bases, with 12 bases between them. CDR3 size: 16 residues. The germline V gene has CDR1 SGHTA and CDR2 FQGNSA. The chain's CDR3 is CASSLAHGYNSYEQYF. The CDR3 DNA reads TGTGCCAGCAGCTTAGCTCACGGCTATAACTCCTACGAGCAGTACTTC. Full variable domain (missing parts from reference TRBV7-2 and TRBJ2-7): GAGVSQSPSNKVTEKGKDVELRCDPISGHTALYWYRQSLGQGLEFLIYFQGNSAPDKSGLPSDRFSAERTGGSVSTLTIQRTQQEDSAVYLCASSLAHGYNSYEQYFGPGTRLTVT.

The rearrangement uses TRBV3-1 and TRBJ1-2, with 11 positions matching TRBD1. This CDR3 has 16 residues. V lost 3 bases to trimming and J lost 6 bases; unmatched junction nucleotides: 9. In germline, CDR1 is LGHDT, CDR2 YNNKEL (reference sequence). The CDR3 bases are TGTGCCAGCAGCCAGGCCGGGACAGGGGGAAGGAATGGCTACACCTTC. It encodes CASSQAGTGGRNGYTF.

This clonotype was counted only a few times. V usage is TRBV27 and J usage is TRBJ1-6, with TRBD1 matching over 9 bases. The CDR3 covers 14 residues. With V trimmed by 2 bases and J by 8 bases, 1 base remained unmatched. Germline CDR1 reads MNHEY; CDR2 reads SMNVEV (reference sequence). The CDR3 DNA follows: TGTGCCAGCAGTTTACGACAGGGGGATTCACCCCTCCACTTT. It encodes CASSLRQGDSPLHF.

V is TRBV5-5 and J is TRBJ2-3, with D tentatively TRBD2 (6 bases). The germline CDR1 and CDR2 sequences are SGHKS and YYEKEE (reference sequence). This CDR3 comprises 15 residues. V was cut by 4 bases and J by 0 bases, with 12 bases left in between. CDR3 bases: TGTGCCAGCAGCGCGACGCGGGGAAGCACAGATACGCAGTATTTT. It yields the protein CASSATRGSTDTQYF.